The rows below give T cell receptor beta chains drawn from one sample of a study of T-cell memory formation after mild COVID-19. TCRdb passed the 5' RACE reads through MiXCR, listing each CDR3 protein once. This table has under 300,000 distinct CDR3 sequences, 15% to 20% appearing once. The sequencing input was PBMCs or a T cell subset sorted from them (not recorded which). These receptor sequences come from a man aged 18 to 35 who had mild COVID-19 (a few samples of this study predate the infection). Cell type and time point are not known. CDR3s include the opening cysteine and the closing phenylalanine or tryptophan. Each record gives: J gene, clone size, V gene, D gene, CDR3 DNA, CDR3 protein. A D gene is named only where the DNA matches it firmly. A row's size may be missing; if present it is once, few, many or a size class.

j_gene: TRBJ2-1; abundance: NA; v_gene: TRBV7-2; d_gene: NA; CDR3nt: TGTGCCAGCAGCTCGCGCGCTGGTGAGCAGTTCTTC; CDR3aa: CASSSRAGEQFF
j_gene: TRBJ2-2; abundance: NA; v_gene: TRBV15; d_gene: NA; CDR3nt: TGTGCCACCAGCAGAGCAAGCGGGGAGCTGTTTTTT; CDR3aa: CATSRASGELFF
j_gene: TRBJ2-7; abundance: few; v_gene: TRBV10-3; d_gene: TRBD1; CDR3nt: TGTGCCATCAGTGAGGGGACAGGGGGGGCCTACGAGCAGTACTTC; CDR3aa: CAISEGTGGAYEQYF
j_gene: TRBJ1-5; abundance: many; v_gene: TRBV28; d_gene: TRBD1; CDR3nt: TGTGCCAGCAGAGCACAGGGGGCAAATCAGCCCCAGCATTTT; CDR3aa: CASRAQGANQPQHF
j_gene: TRBJ2-7; abundance: NA; v_gene: TRBV6-2/TRBV6-3; d_gene: TRBD1; CDR3nt: TGTGCCAGCCGGGACAGGGTATCCTACGAGCAGTACTTC; CDR3aa: CASRDRVSYEQYF
j_gene: TRBJ2-5; abundance: NA; v_gene: TRBV20-1; d_gene: TRBD2; CDR3nt: TGCAGTGTTTCTAGCGGGGGGGTGGAGACCCAGTACTTC; CDR3aa: CSVSSGGVETQYF
j_gene: TRBJ2-7; abundance: NA; v_gene: TRBV20-1; d_gene: NA; CDR3nt: TGCAGTGCTCACGACCGGGGCTACGAGCAGTACTTC; CDR3aa: CSAHDRGYEQYF
j_gene: TRBJ1-6; abundance: NA; v_gene: TRBV7-2; d_gene: TRBD1; CDR3nt: TGTGCCAGCAGCCTGACAGGGGGGTCCAATTCACCCCTCCGCTTT; CDR3aa: CASSLTGGSNSPLRF
j_gene: TRBJ1-1; abundance: few; v_gene: TRBV6-2/TRBV6-3; d_gene: NA; CDR3nt: TGTGCCAGCAGTCCCAAGGAGCACGCTGAAGCTTTCTTT; CDR3aa: CASSPKEHAEAFF
j_gene: TRBJ2-2; abundance: NA; v_gene: TRBV7-2; d_gene: NA; CDR3nt: TGTGCCAGCAGCGCCTTGTACGGGGTTGGGGCCGGGGAGCTGTTTTTT; CDR3aa: CASSALYGVGAGELFF
j_gene: TRBJ2-7; abundance: NA; v_gene: TRBV5-1; d_gene: NA; CDR3nt: TGCGCCAGCAGCTCAGGATGGGGACAAGGTAGGGTCTACGAGCAGTACTTC; CDR3aa: CASSSGWGQGRVYEQYF
j_gene: TRBJ2-2; abundance: NA; v_gene: TRBV7-9; d_gene: NA; CDR3nt: TGTGCCAGCATCCAACTAGTTCCCGGGGAGCTGTTTTTT; CDR3aa: CASIQLVPGELFF
j_gene: TRBJ2-5; abundance: NA; v_gene: TRBV11-2; d_gene: NA; CDR3nt: TGTGCCAGCAGCTTAGTTTGGGGGCCCCGGGAGACCCAGTACTTC; CDR3aa: CASSLVWGPRETQYF
j_gene: TRBJ2-1; abundance: many; v_gene: TRBV7-6; d_gene: NA; CDR3nt: TGTGCCAGCAGCCCCGAGGGGAATGAGCAGTTCTTC; CDR3aa: CASSPEGNEQFF
j_gene: TRBJ2-1; abundance: many; v_gene: TRBV20-1; d_gene: NA; CDR3nt: TGCAGTGCTAGTTCCGCCGCCTACAATGAGCAGTTCTTC; CDR3aa: CSASSAAYNEQFF
j_gene: TRBJ1-3; abundance: few; v_gene: TRBV20-1; d_gene: NA; CDR3nt: TGCAGTGCTAGAGATACCGTCTCTGGAAACACCATATATTTT; CDR3aa: CSARDTVSGNTIYF
j_gene: TRBJ2-7; abundance: few; v_gene: TRBV2; d_gene: TRBD1; CDR3nt: TGTGCCAGCAGTGAGTGGGTTCAGGGGGCCGACGGCGAGCAGTACTTC; CDR3aa: CASSEWVQGADGEQYF
j_gene: TRBJ2-3; abundance: NA; v_gene: TRBV6-5; d_gene: TRBD2; CDR3nt: TGTGCCAGCAGTTACTTATGGGCTAGCGGGGGCTTAGATACGCAGTATTTT; CDR3aa: CASSYLWASGGLDTQYF
j_gene: TRBJ2-2; abundance: NA; v_gene: TRBV15; d_gene: NA; CDR3nt: TGTGCCACCAGCAGAGATAGGGGCTCAGCGAACACCGGGGAGCTGTTTTTT; CDR3aa: CATSRDRGSANTGELFF
j_gene: TRBJ2-3; abundance: NA; v_gene: TRBV7-9; d_gene: NA; CDR3nt: TGTGCCAGCAGCTTAGTACCGCCGGGACACACTTTACCAGCGGCAGATACGCAGTATTTT; CDR3aa: CASSLVPPGHTLPAADTQYF
j_gene: TRBJ2-4; abundance: few; v_gene: TRBV28; d_gene: NA; CDR3nt: TGTGCCAGCAGTCCCGGGACCCCAACTATTAACATTCAGTACTTC; CDR3aa: CASSPGTPTINIQYF
j_gene: TRBJ1-5; abundance: NA; v_gene: TRBV6-2/TRBV6-3; d_gene: NA; CDR3nt: TGTGCCAGCACCCCAGGGACCAATCAGCCCCAGCATTTT; CDR3aa: CASTPGTNQPQHF